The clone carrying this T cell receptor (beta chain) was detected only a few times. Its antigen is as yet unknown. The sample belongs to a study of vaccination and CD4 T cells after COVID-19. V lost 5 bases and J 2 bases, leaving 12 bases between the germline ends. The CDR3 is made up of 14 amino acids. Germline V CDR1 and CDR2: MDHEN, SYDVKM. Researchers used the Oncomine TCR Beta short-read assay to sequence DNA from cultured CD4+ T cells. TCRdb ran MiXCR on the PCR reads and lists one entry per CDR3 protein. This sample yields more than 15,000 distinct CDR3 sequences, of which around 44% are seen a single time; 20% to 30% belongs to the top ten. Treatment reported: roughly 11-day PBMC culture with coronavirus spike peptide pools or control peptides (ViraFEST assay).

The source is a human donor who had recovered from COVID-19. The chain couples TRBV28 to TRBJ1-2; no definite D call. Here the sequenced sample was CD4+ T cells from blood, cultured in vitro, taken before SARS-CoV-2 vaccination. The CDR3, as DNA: TGTGCCAGCAGTATCCCAGACGGGAACTATGGCTACACCTTC. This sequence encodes CASSIPDGNYGYTF.